This record looks at one T cell receptor beta chain sequence and its context. Sequencing used immunoSEQ multiplex PCR; TCRdb keeps in-frame clones, though not all of them. Among fewer than 65,000 clones listed, around 87% were seen once. V was cut by 4 bases and J by 8 bases, with 18 bases left in between. Germline V lookup: CDR1 SGHNT, CDR2 YYREEE (reference sequence). The CDR3 spans 14 residues. The source of the sample is a study of technical replicates of blood from several donors. The V gene is TRBV5-4, the J gene TRBJ2-5; the D gene is possibly TRBD1 (5 bases). Sequences were obtained from PBMCs. This clonotype was obtained from a human donor in good health. Some clones in this sample may be carry-over from other donors' samples. CDR3 DNA sequence: TGTGCCAGCAGCATTCGACAGCCGATGGGAACCCAGTACTTC. Protein product: CASSIRQPMGTQYF.